This TCR beta chain emerged from a study of cytomegalovirus exposure and HLA in healthy donors (dated by TCRdb to about 2017). With respect to the entire study: In an earlier analysis of some 610 of the donors, 276 Gb of sequence data and 117 million unique TCR beta sequences from approximately 180 million T cells were reported. Roughly 320 gigabases of sequencing data and around 90 million unique TCR sequences made up an early release that covered approximately 620 HLA-typed donors. Among the roughly 400 genotyped donors, 81% belonged to the genetic ancestry cluster associated with self-reported Caucasian donors. The study aimed to test whether signatures of past pathogen exposure could be identified by cataloging public T cell receptors. Using immunosequencing, the study profiled T cell repertoires from fewer than 700 subjects and related those repertoires to cytomegalovirus serostatus. Along with the approximately 600-subject first cohort, a separate validation cohort of roughly 110 different subjects was used. The study combined high-throughput TCR immunosequencing, statistical association of individual TCRs with disease status, and machine learning to predict cytomegalovirus infection status. A later analysis re-examined previously published TCR beta repertoires from over 500 donors and added high-resolution HLA genotyping to investigate patterns of TCR occurrence. Rather than drawing on any new phenotypic data, the later analysis identified candidate immune exposures from TCR beta sequences and the way those sequences occurred across donors. In an earlier analysis of a few hundred of the donors, high-throughput TCR beta sequencing was used to judge whether each TCR beta V gene segment behaved as functional or pseudogenic. Donor age, sex, ethnicity and CMV serostatus were collected together with the repertoire data. Genome-wide SNP genotypes for about 55% of the 666 donors were used in a later genetic analysis, which treated that subset as a discovery cohort. Every discovery cohort repertoire had been produced on one sequencing platform. Both class I and class II loci were covered by HLA typing, at four-digit resolution. Typing coverage varied by locus: roughly 629-630 donors for A, B, C, DRB1 and DQB1; roughly 560 for DQA1; around 570 for DPA1; approximately 450 for DPB1. Because of strong linkage in the cohort, a handful of DR-DQ haplotypes were treated as single units for association and clustering. On average, roughly 240,000 unique TCR beta nucleotide sequences were sequenced per donor among about 400 genotyped donors of the cohort, with around 19% of those sequences being non-productive. Paper-wide results and their limitations: While some public TCRs were present in many individuals, most TCR sequences turned up only very rarely across donors. In the study, 150 to 200 TCR beta chains were listed as associated with cytomegalovirus. Linkage disequilibrium might explain the correlated functional status among segregating V segments, but an unknown experimental factor could not be ruled out. The authors suggested that the approach could potentially be generalized to other disease states and immunological phenotypes. A later analysis found that HLA-associated TCR beta chains were more clonally expanded and had lower generation probabilities than equally common non-associated chains. A later analysis found that most CMV-associated TCR beta chains appeared HLA-restricted, with HLA associations seemingly driven largely by CMV exposure. At a false discovery rate of 0.05, a later analysis linked fewer than 20,000 TCR beta sequences to specific HLA alleles. A later genetic analysis associated a missense DCLRE1C variant with V-gene and J-gene trimming of TCR beta chains, and an independent cohort replicated the association. The only immune exposure information available for the cohort was CMV serostatus. When HLA alleles, especially DR and DQ, strongly co-occurred, attributing TCR associations to individual alleles was difficult. HLA typing was unavailable for some donors at each locus, so association tests used only the typed subset. In vitro tests confirmed that three of the cytomegalovirus-associated TCR beta chains recognize cytomegalovirus antigens. In an earlier analysis of some 500 of the donors, most TCR beta V segments were observed in productive rearrangements about 87% or about 30% of the time, broadly matching IMGT annotations. Roughly uniform sequencing depth across donors was assumed in presence/absence analyses, although this assumption may not hold. The earlier analysis of about 600 of the donors excluded 15 to 20 rarely observed V segments, including chromosome 9 orphons, because counts were too low. A group of highly shared sequence variants was considered likely to be a technical artifact of the sequencing pipeline. Some IMGT-functional V segments, including TRBV6-2 and TRBV6-3, could not be told apart with the 87-base-pair reads, so those segments were excluded. A further reported finding was that TCR beta sequences accurately predicted the HLA-A and HLA-B alleles for most subjects in the first cohort. According to a later genetic analysis, donors in an Asian-associated ancestry cluster had fewer N-insertions in productive TCRs than the roughly 660-donor mean. Several of the top co-occurrence clusters appeared to be linked to parvovirus B19, influenza, CMV and Epstein-Barr virus, according to a later analysis. This cohort had only TCR beta chains sequenced, and the lack of alpha or paired-chain data limited which features could be detected. Cytomegalovirus status was reported to be diagnosed by the classifier with high specificity and sensitivity in both the original and validation cohorts. A later analysis found that TCR association rates varied across HLA loci, with DRB1 alleles showing the most associated TCRs and HLA-C alleles the fewest.

Counted from cysteine to phenylalanine, this CDR3 has 14 amino acids. Only the CDR3 portion is preserved as DNA: 42 bases, with reading frame beginning at the first base. The junction shows trimming of 5 bases on V and 2 bases on J, plus 13 bases between the germline ends. Per the germline V gene, SGHTA is the CDR1 and FQGNSA is the CDR2. Details on this clone: No cognate antigen has been identified for it. Base qualities are not recorded, but no much larger clone differs from it by a single base.

The cohort was made up of about 610 healthy bone marrow donors. At the time of sampling, every cohort member was nominally healthy, though immune exposures that went unrecorded were likely present. The donor tested CMV seropositive and was one of the 289 seropositive cohort members. Every donor gave a peripheral blood sample, and the peripheral blood mononuclear cells from that sample were used for TCR beta sequencing. The Qiagen DNeasy Blood Extraction Kit was used to extract genomic DNA from the blood cell samples. The method was the immunoSEQ multiplex PCR assay. The multiplex PCR relied on a mix of 60 forward primers for TCR Vbeta segments and 13 reverse primers for TCR Jbeta segments. Amplification of the CDR3 region of rearranged TCR beta genes was performed with a multiplex PCR assay on genomic DNA. The amplified TCR beta libraries were sequenced on the Illumina HiSeq System as 87-base-pair reads. Under the source paper's analysis protocol: Across the roughly 670 repertoires, a later analysis counted around 80 million unique TCR beta chains, around 11 million of which were shared by at least two donors. To remove PCR and sequencing errors, raw reads were error-corrected and collapsed into unique sequences using a nearest-neighbor algorithm that merged closely related sequences. V, D and J gene segments were assigned by aligning CDR3 sequences to IMGT reference sequences. For a sequence to be retained, a match of at least six nucleotides to both a V gene segment and a J gene segment was required. Rearrangements were called productive when the CDR3 lacked stop codons and stayed in frame with V and J; all others were non-productive. CDR3 was defined by IMGT convention, running from the second conserved V-encoded cysteine to the conserved J-encoded phenylalanine. The earlier analysis of roughly 590 of the donors excluded sequences that lacked an unambiguous match to a single V gene segment. An earlier analysis of some 500 of the donors classified V segments as functional when productive rearrangements were above 56.7% and as segregating when the standard deviation between donors was above 5%. A statistical classification framework was developed to diagnose cytomegalovirus status using the catalog of TCR beta chain sequences. In a later analysis, V and J genes were assigned by comparing TCR nucleotide sequences against IMGT/GENE-DB human TR gene sequences. Using the TCRdist pipeline, a later analysis assigned CDR3 sequences along with most-parsimonious VDJ recombination scenarios. In a later analysis, every TCR beta chain was defined by the combination of its CDR3 amino acid sequence and its V-gene family, and reads without a unique V-gene family were dropped. To address suspected cross-contamination and a sequencing artifact, a later analysis removed 592 highly shared, low-generation-probability nucleotide sequences. For each public chain, a later analysis derived a clonal expansion index from normalized ranks of inferred template counts within each repertoire. In a later analysis, generation probabilities were computed with a VDJ recombination model fitted to out-of-frame rearrangements, and the resulting probabilities were checked against IGoR. A later analysis scored TCR-TCR, TCR-HLA and TCR-CMV co-occurrence with hypergeometric tests, applying a repertoire-size bias correction to TCR pairs. False discovery rates were estimated in a later analysis by permuting HLA or CMV assignments 20 times. In a later analysis, co-occurring TCRs were grouped with DBSCAN, and TCRdist sequence similarity was added when clustering was performed within HLA-allele-positive subsets. For co-occurrence clustering, repertoires with fewer than 30,000 or more than 120,000 public chains were excluded, along with five repertoires with anomalous nucleotide sharing. Held by TCRdb, this immuneACCESS table contains in-frame sequences only and omits some clones. Under half of the omission traces to an unresolved V gene where checked; the cause of the rest is unknown. V and J calls and clone size are as listed in that table; D and trimming were resolved from the DNA. For this sample the table gives 110,000 to 150,000 clones, of which around 72% were detected only once. Of the sample, approximately 4% falls within the top ten clones.

Sample: PBMCs. This sequence uses TRBV7-2 and TRBJ2-7, with the D gene not confidently named. This receptor was identified in a man aged 18 to 30 in good health and CMV-seropositive. The CDR3 sequence is CASSRIALTYEQYF. The sequenced DNA: TGTGCCAGCAGCCGAATAGCTCTTACCTACGAGCAGTACTTC.